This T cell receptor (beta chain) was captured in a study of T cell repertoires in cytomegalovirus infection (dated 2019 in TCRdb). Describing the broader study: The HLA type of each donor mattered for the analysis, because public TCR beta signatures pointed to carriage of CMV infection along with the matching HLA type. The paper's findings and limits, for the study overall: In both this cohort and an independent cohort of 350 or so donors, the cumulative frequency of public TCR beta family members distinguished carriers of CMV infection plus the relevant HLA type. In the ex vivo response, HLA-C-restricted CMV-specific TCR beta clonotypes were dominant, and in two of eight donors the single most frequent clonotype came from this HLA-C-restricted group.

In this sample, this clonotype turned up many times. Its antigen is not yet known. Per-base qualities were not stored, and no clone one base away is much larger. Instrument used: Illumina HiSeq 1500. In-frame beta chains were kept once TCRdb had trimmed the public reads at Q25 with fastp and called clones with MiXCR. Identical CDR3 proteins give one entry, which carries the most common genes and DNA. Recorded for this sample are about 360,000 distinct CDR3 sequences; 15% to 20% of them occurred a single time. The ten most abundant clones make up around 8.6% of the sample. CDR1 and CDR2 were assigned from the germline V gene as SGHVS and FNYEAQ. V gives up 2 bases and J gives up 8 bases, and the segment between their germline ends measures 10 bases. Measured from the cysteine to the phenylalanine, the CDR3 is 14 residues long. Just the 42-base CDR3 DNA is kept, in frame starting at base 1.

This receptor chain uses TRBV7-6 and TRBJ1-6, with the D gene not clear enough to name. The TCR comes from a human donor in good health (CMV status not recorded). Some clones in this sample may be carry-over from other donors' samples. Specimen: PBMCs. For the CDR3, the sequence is CASSLSMDYSPLHF. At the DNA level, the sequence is TGTGCCAGCAGCTTATCGATGGATTATTCACCCCTCCACTTT.